The 17 T cell receptor beta chains presented below share a single source sample, sequenced in a study of blood T cells in healthy people across ages. Primed by a sample-barcoded 5' primer and a J-beta primer mix, a second PCR proceeded for 7 to 11 cycles. One entry per CDR3 protein, called by TCRdb with MiXCR from the 5' RACE reads. The table shows about 650,000 distinct CDR3 sequences, with about 30% occurring only once. The sequenced sample consisted of blood. All receptors derive from a woman of 80 years or more in good health.

The rearrangement links TRBV6-1 to TRBJ2-7; 7 positions match TRBD2. Germline CDR1 reads MNHNS; CDR2 reads SASEGT. This CDR3 contains 13 residues. J was trimmed by 3 bases and V by 6 bases; bases with no gene match: 5. The chain's CDR3 is CASRFGGDYEQYF. CDR3 DNA: TGTGCCAGCAGATTTGGGGGGGACTACGAGCAGTACTTC.

The rearrangement links TRBV7-2 to TRBJ1-4, with a weak D call TRBD1 (5 bases). The CDR3 runs 13 residues. CDR1 is SGHTA and CDR2 is FQGNSA in the germline V gene. V shed 3 bases and J shed 14 bases, with 16 bases lying between them. CDR3 residues: CASSFKGGVGLFF. The CDR3 region has the DNA TGTGCCAGCAGCTTTAAAGGAGGGGTAGGCCTGTTTTTT.

This clonotype has only a few counts. The chain carries TRBV5-1 and TRBJ2-5; no clear D. Deletions cut 0 bases from V and 2 bases from J, with 11 bases between. The CDR3 runs to 15 residues. CDR1 and CDR2 from the germline V gene are SGHRS and YFSETQ. The CDR3 DNA follows: TGCGCCAGCAGCTTGGCGGCCAGGCAACAAGAGACCCAGTACTTC. It translates to CASSLAARQQETQYF.

This rearrangement joins TRBV20-1 to TRBJ2-1, with unresolved D. With 3 bases removed from V and 10 bases from J, the gap between germline ends came to 16 bases. This CDR3 is built from 13 residues. CDR1 is DFQATT, CDR2 SNEGSKA, per germline (reference sequence). The CDR3 reads CSASRPQPPEQFF. The CDR3 region has the DNA TGCAGTGCTAGCCGACCCCAGCCCCCGGAGCAGTTCTTC.

A note on this clonotype: A much more abundant neighbour one base away suggests this may be a read error. Here the CDR3 DNA reads TGTGCCAACAGCCGCGGGGGTTCCGTGAACACTGAAGCTTTCTTT. Its protein is CANSRGGSVNTEAFF. The chain joins TRBV6-5 to TRBJ1-1, with D possibly matching TRBD1 (5 bases). V lost 10 bases and J 0 bases, leaving 18 bases between the germline ends. Germline values: CDR1 MNHEY, CDR2 SVGAGI. The CDR3 loop spans 15 amino acids.

This clonotype was detected ten times or more. This chain joins TRBV7-2 and TRBJ2-3, with TRBD2 as a possible D gene (5 bases). The germline gives CDR1 SGHTA, CDR2 FQGNSA. The CDR3 extends over 16 amino acids. V was pared by 1 base and J by 5 bases, with 16 bases between. This CDR3 is CASSLDGLGVRDTQYF. DNA for the CDR3: TGTGCCAGCAGCTTAGACGGGCTGGGAGTAAGAGATACGCAGTATTTT.

This rearrangement joins TRBV6-5 to TRBJ2-5; no definite D call. This CDR3 has 14 residues. The V end lost 2 bases, the J end lost 2 bases, and 9 bases lay between the germline ends. Looked up from germline, CDR1 is MNHEY and CDR2 is SVGAGI. The CDR3, as DNA: TGTGCCAGCAGTTACAGGGTTTCTCAAGAGACCCAGTACTTC. Translation: CASSYRVSQETQYF.

The rearrangement joins TRBV10-2 to TRBJ1-5, with D possibly TRBD1 on 6 matching bases. Trimming took off 7 bases at V and 0 bases at J, with 19 bases between the two ends. This CDR3 has 17 amino acids. Germline loops: CDR1 WSHSY, CDR2 SAAADI. In DNA, the CDR3 is TGCGCCAGCACCGGAAGAGGGACAAGTGATAGCAATCAGCCCCAGCATTTT. Residues: CASTGRGTSDSNQPQHF.

This clonotype was observed a few times. This chain uses TRBV27 with TRBJ2-7; TRBD1 matches 10 bases. The CDR3 is made up of 15 amino acids. CDR1 and CDR2 from the germline V gene are MNHEY and SMNVEV (reference sequence). J gave up 4 bases and V 5 bases, and 8 bases lay outside the gene matches. CDR3 nucleotides: TGTGCCAGCAGTCAGGACAGGGGGAACCCATACGAGCAGTACTTC. Its translation is CASSQDRGNPYEQYF.

Points on this clonotype: Just one base apart from a much larger clone, this may be a read error. V gene TRBV20-1 combines with J gene TRBJ1-1, with 7 positions matching TRBD1. The CDR3 runs to 15 residues. The germline V gene encodes CDR1 DFQATT and CDR2 SNEGSKA (reference sequence). The CDR3 nucleotides are TGCAGCCTAAAAGGGGGCAATGGAGGGGACACTAAAGCTTTCTTT. Protein sequence: CSLKGGNGGDTKAFF.

As regards this clonotype: This may come from a read error, since a much larger clone is one base off. The chain carries TRBV20-1 and TRBJ2-7, with TRBD1 matching 7 bases. The CDR3 is 13 amino acids. Germline assignment: CDR1 DFQATT and CDR2 SNEGSKA (reference sequence). CDR3 coding DNA: TGCTGTGCTCAGCTGGACAGGACCTACGAGCAGTACTTC. It specifies CCAQLDRTYEQYF.

The chain links TRBV6-1 to TRBJ1-5; 7 bases are a match to TRBD1. CDR3 length equals 15 residues. Germline V lookup: CDR1 MNHNS, CDR2 SASEGT. J was trimmed by 7 bases and V by 0 bases; bases with no gene match: 6. For the CDR3, the DNA is TGTGCCAGCAGTGAAGCTGACAGGGTAGGCCAGCCCCAGCATTTT. Protein product: CASSEADRVGQPQHF.

This clonotype was found a few times. The chain joins TRBV5-5 to TRBJ2-7; TRBD1 agrees at 8 bases. The J segment lost 3 bases and the V segment lost 0 bases, leaving 8 bases of the junction unmatched. Germline assignment: CDR1 SGHKS and CDR2 YYEKEE (reference sequence). CDR3 length: 16 amino acids. The CDR3 DNA follows: TGTGCCAGCAGCTTGGAAGGGACAGGCGGGCTCTACGAGCAGTACTTC. Amino acids: CASSLEGTGGLYEQYF. Combining the CDR3 with reference TRBV5-5 and TRBJ2-7 gives the whole variable domain DAGVTQSPTHLIKTRGQQVTLRCSPISGHKSVSWYQQVLGQGPQFIFQYYEKEERGRGNFPDRFSARQFPNYSSELNVNALLLGDSALYLCASSLEGTGGLYEQYFGPGTRLTVT.

The chain links TRBV7-8 to TRBJ1-1; D not certain. The germline V gene encodes CDR1 SGHVS and CDR2 FQNEAQ. Trimming took off 5 bases at V and 4 bases at J, with 14 bases between the two ends. The CDR3 spans 14 residues. The CDR3 sequence: CASSPGRAGTEAFF. CDR3 in DNA: TGTGCCAGCAGCCCAGGCCGGGCGGGCACTGAAGCTTTCTTT.

This clonotype was seen at least ten times. This rearrangement joins TRBV5-6 to TRBJ2-1; TRBD2 matches 9 bases. Germline V gives CDR1 SGHDT, CDR2 YYEEEE. V was pared by 3 bases and J by 8 bases, with 9 bases of the junction left unmatched. The CDR3 loop spans 15 amino acids. CDR3 amino acids: CASSSRGQRGDEQFF. The CDR3 nucleotides read TGTGCCAGCAGCTCCCGGGGCCAGCGGGGGGATGAGCAGTTCTTC.

This clonotype was counted at least ten times. The chain joins TRBV7-9 to TRBJ2-3; tentatively, D is TRBD2 (6 bases). Germline lookup yields CDR1 SEHNR and CDR2 FQNEAQ (reference sequence). V lost 5 bases and J lost 3, with 21 bases in between. There are 17 residues in the CDR3. In nucleotides, the CDR3 is TGTGCCAGCAGCCGCGCACTCGGGACTCAAGGGACAGATACGCAGTATTTT. Its translation is CASSRALGTQGTDTQYF.

This clonotype has at least ten counts. The rearrangement uses TRBV10-3 and TRBJ2-7; 8 nucleotides agree with TRBD2. CDR1 is ENHRY and CDR2 is SYGVKD in the germline V gene. The CDR3 covers 15 residues. The trim removed 4 bases at V and 4 bases at J, leaving 9 bases unmatched. CDR3 nucleotides: TGTGCCATCAGTGTCGGGGCGGGAGGCGAATACGAGCAGTACTTC. Protein: CAISVGAGGEYEQYF.